The following is a TCR beta chain sequence with its context. The target of this receptor is not known. Per-base qualities were not stored, and no clone one base away is much larger. The CDR3 regions of human TCRbeta chains were analyzed by immunosequencing. The study's own analysis went as follows. Repertoire TCRs were matched against a reference library of SARS-CoV-2-specific TCRs generated with the MIRA antigen-specificity platform. Breadth was defined as the fraction of unique TCRs that were SARS-CoV-2-associated, and depth was defined as the fraction of total T cells that were SARS-CoV-2-associated. Using the MIRA data, each spike-specific TCR was mapped to the spike region that the TCR reacts to and placed in a CD4 or CD8 class. Log10-transformed breadth and depth values were compared by one-way ANOVA with Sidak's multiple comparisons tests. Sourced from immuneACCESS, this table was stored by TCRdb with only in-frame sequences that have V and J called. A share of the clones is absent; for the studies checked, an unresolved V gene accounts for under half, and the remainder has no known explanation. The DNA gave D and trimming, while V, J and clone size come from that table. A total of around 99,000 clones appear in this sample, 87% of them only once. The ten largest clones take up about 4.5% of the sample.

The data were taken from a study of T cell responses to AZD1222 COVID-19 vaccine (dated by TCRdb to the early 2020s). In terms of the full investigation: AZD1222 recipients given second doses at about 4 weeks or at about 12 weeks were pooled, since spike-specific TCR depth and breadth were not found to differ between the two schedules. A total of 240 or so trial participants underwent TCR sequencing, of whom 200 to 220 had received two doses of AZD1222 and approximately 26 had received two doses of the MenACWY control vaccine. Trial participants were enrolled into age subgroups of 18-55, 56-69 and 70-plus years, which contained about 150, 28 and 57 TCR-sequenced participants, respectively. General study outcomes and caveats: After two AZD1222 doses, both the breadth and the depth of spike-specific TCRs were significantly higher than at day 0 and than in MenACWY recipients. Because no day 14 peak-response samples were available, the repertoires could be characterized only after the peak T cell response. Conclusions about previously exposed vaccinees are limited because only five to seven AZD1222 recipients were SARS-CoV-2 seropositive at baseline. Vaccine-associated CD4 TCRs spanned the whole spike protein, with dominant responses in regions 160-218 and 743-854. The 56-69-year group was small, and its depth increase did not reach significance, likely because of low power. Reportedly, close to half of the unique spike-specific TCRs recognized epitopes lying outside the regions that are mutated in the B.1.351 and B.1.1.7 variants. Most participants were white British and females outnumbered males, and the authors suggested that clonal diversity may have been underestimated.

The sample's time point, from its label and the paper: baseline before first vaccination. Vaccinee samples came from UK trials COV001 and COV002, including a single-blind randomized controlled phase 2/3 trial of AZD1222 (ChAdOx1 nCoV-19) in healthy adults. Trial participant PBMC samples were collected at day 0 and day 28 after the second dose for TCRbeta chain sequencing. The material sequenced was peripheral blood, taken on day 0 of AZD1222 vaccination. The TCR sequence derives from an adult in good health.

The DNA reads as follows: TGTGCCAGCAGTTACGGGGGGGGCGCTGGGTATGGCTACACCTTC. It is translated as CASSYGGGAGYGYTF. Recombination connected TRBV6-5 to TRBJ1-2; the D gene is perhaps TRBD1, from 6 matching bases. Deletion took 2 bases off V and 5 bases off J, with a span of 15 bases between the germline ends. Measured from the cysteine to the phenylalanine, the CDR3 is 15 residues long. Only the CDR3 part of the read is kept: 45 bases, read in frame from the first base. For CDR1 and CDR2, the germline V gene lists MNHEY and SVGAGI.